These 9 T cell receptor beta chains were all obtained from the same sample, sequenced in a study of cytomegalovirus exposure and HLA in healthy donors. Amplification used 60 Vbeta primers and 13 Jbeta primers. Repertoires were generated with immunoSEQ multiplex PCR, while TCRdb's copy carries only in-frame clones and drops some. The repertoire has about 210,000 clones, roughly 79% of them found once; the top ten carry 1.5% to 2%. Specimen: PBMCs. These receptors all stem from a male donor in good health and CMV-seronegative.

V gene TRBV18 combines with J gene TRBJ2-3; 10 nucleotides line up with TRBD1. CDR1 and CDR2 (germline): KGHSH, LQKENI. The CDR3 runs to 16 residues. Trimming removed 6 bases from V and 4 bases from J; junction bases left unmatched: 10. The CDR3 DNA sequence: TGTGCCAGCTCTCGCTCCGGTGGGACAGGGGCAGATACGCAGTATTTT. Protein: CASSRSGGTGADTQYF.

This clone was counted once. This chain uses TRBV19 with TRBJ1-1; D may be TRBD1 (6 bases). Germline V gene data show CDR1 as LNHDA and CDR2 as SQIVND (reference sequence). CDR3 length: 14 residues. Trimming cost V 5 bases and J 0 bases, with 10 bases left between them. CDR3 DNA: TGTGCCAGTAGTGTCGACAGGCTGAACACTGAAGCTTTCTTT. Amino acid sequence: CASSVDRLNTEAFF.

The genes are TRBV5-6 and TRBJ2-3; D not resolved. Looked up from germline, CDR1 is SGHDT and CDR2 is YYEEEE. Trimming removed 6 bases at V and 5 bases at J, with 7 bases between. The CDR3 covers 11 residues. The CDR3 region is CASTSLDTQYF. The DNA for the CDR3 is TGTGCCAGCACCTCTTTAGATACGCAGTATTTT.

The gene calls are TRBV29-1 and TRBJ2-7; TRBD1 agrees at 8 bases. V gave up 5 bases and J gave up 3 bases; unmatched junction bases: 3. This CDR3 comprises 12 residues. Germline V gene lookup returns CDR1 SQVTM and CDR2 ANQGSEA. This CDR3 is CSVTTGVYEQYF. In DNA, the CDR3 is TGCAGCGTTACGACAGGGGTCTACGAGCAGTACTTC.

The gene calls are TRBV12-2 and TRBJ1-3; no check of the table's D call, TRBD1, against the DNA was made. TRBV12-2 corresponds to a pseudogene. The CDR3 sequence is 17 residues long. The CDR3 DNA is TGTGCAAGTCGCTTAGCAACAGGAATGCTCTCTGGAAACACCATATATTTT. Translating gives CASRLATGMLSGNTIYF.

A word on this clone: A junction boundary mismatches the germline segment, possibly from a read error. The rearrangement uses TRBV7-9 and TRBJ2-7; D remains ambiguous. CDR1 is SEHNR, CDR2 FQNEAQ, per germline (reference sequence). This CDR3 has 12 amino acids. The CDR3 protein is CSSSLPRYEQYF. CDR3 nucleotide sequence: TGTTCCAGCAGCTTACCCAGATACGAGCAGTACTTC.

Turning to this clone: Within the sample, other DNA sequences also encode this same CDR3. The genes are TRBV28 and TRBJ1-1; 12 nucleotides align to TRBD1. This CDR3 is 15 amino acids long. Germline CDR1 is MDHEN and CDR2 is SYDVKM. V dropped 5 bases and J dropped 11; count of bases not matched to a gene: 12. CDR3 bases: TGTGCCAGCAGTCCACCGGGACAGGGGGCAGGTGAGGCTTTCTTT. Protein product: CASSPPGQGAGEAFF.

The genes are TRBV29-1 and TRBJ2-1; TRBD1 matches at 11 bases. The CDR3 is 14 residues long. Germline V CDR1 and CDR2: SQVTM, ANQGSEA. Trimming cost V 3 bases and J 6 bases; bases outside gene matches: 4. CDR3 sequence: CSVEGGQGANEQFF. Here the CDR3 DNA reads TGCAGCGTTGAGGGCGGACAGGGGGCCAATGAGCAGTTCTTC.

This chain joins TRBV4-1 and TRBJ2-1; 11 bases agree with TRBD2. Trimming at V came to 6 bases and at J to 5 bases, leaving 6 bases not matched to a gene. The length of the CDR3 is 15 residues. From germline, CDR1 is MGHRA and CDR2 YSYEKL. The CDR3 coding sequence is TGCGCCAGCAGACCGACTAGCGGGAACAACAATGAGCAGTTCTTC. Translating gives CASRPTSGNNNEQFF.